A single sample gave rise to the 16 T cell receptor beta chains below, sequenced in a study of blood T cell repertoires in COVID-19. Sequenced by immunoSEQ multiplex PCR; TCRdb stores in-frame clones only, minus some. The repertoire holds 160,000 or so clones, 88% seen once, with about 6.6% in the top ten. Material: PBMCs or T cells enriched from blood (not recorded which). These receptors originate from a woman aged 45-60 years who had recovered from COVID-19.

This clone was recorded only once. The chain combines TRBV10-3 with TRBJ2-2; a possible D gene is TRBD1 (5 bases). The CDR3 has 15 amino acids. From germline, CDR1 is ENHRY and CDR2 SYGVKD. V lost 4 bases to trimming and J lost 6 bases, with 15 bases between them. The CDR3 DNA follows: TGTGCCATCAGTGGGACGGGCAGGGCTGCCGGGGAGCTGTTTTTT. It encodes CAISGTGRAAGELFF.

The genes are TRBV9 and TRBJ2-2, with TRBD2 matching over 10 bases. J gave up 1 base and V 4 bases, and 10 bases lay outside the gene matches. The length of the CDR3 is 18 residues. Germline V lookup: CDR1 SGDLS, CDR2 YYNGEE. The CDR3: CASSIPSGGSLNTGELFF. CDR3 sequence (DNA): TGTGCCAGCAGCATACCTAGCGGGGGCAGTCTGAACACCGGGGAGCTGTTTTTT.

This rearrangement joins TRBV7-2 to TRBJ2-3; D uncertain. Trimming removed 1 base from V and 4 bases from J, with 9 bases in between. The V gene's germline CDR1 is SGHTA and CDR2 FQGNSA. The CDR3 consists of 14 residues. CDR3 residues: CASSLGPGSDTQYF. The CDR3 DNA sequence: TGTGCCAGCAGCTTAGGTCCCGGGTCAGATACGCAGTATTTT.

The J gene is TRBJ1-2, the V gene TRBV6-4; D unclear. This CDR3 spans 14 amino acids. V lost 6 bases and J 7 bases, leaving 18 bases between the germline ends. The germline CDR1 and CDR2 sequences are MRHNA and SNTAGT. CDR3 residues: CASRMRTDSGGYTF. CDR3 coding DNA: TGTGCCAGCAGAATGAGAACCGACTCGGGTGGCTACACCTTC.

V usage is TRBV5-4 and J usage is TRBJ1-1, with 12 bases that match TRBD1. CDR3 size: 16 residues. The germline V gene has CDR1 SGHNT and CDR2 YYREEE (reference sequence). Trimming at V came to 4 bases and at J to 6 bases, leaving 10 bases not matched to a gene. The CDR3 loop is CASSQGTGGAGAEAFF. In DNA form, the CDR3 reads TGTGCCAGCAGCCAAGGGACAGGGGGCGCCGGGGCTGAAGCTTTCTTT.

This rearrangement joins TRBV10-3 to TRBJ2-5; D not resolved. CDR1 and CDR2 from the germline V gene are ENHRY and SYGVKD. CDR3 size: 13 residues. Between the trimmed V and J ends, which lost 7 bases and 2 bases, there was a span of 11 bases. CDR3 nucleotides: TGTGCCATCACCACCGGGTCACAAGAGACCCAGTACTTC. Amino acids: CAITTGSQETQYF.

This clone has a handful of counts. This chain joins TRBV5-1 and TRBJ2-1, with D possibly matching TRBD2 (6 bases). Germline CDR1 SGHRS, CDR2 YFSETQ. The CDR3 sequence is 14 residues long. The V and J ends lost 4 bases and 6 bases respectively, with 14 bases between them. The CDR3 bases are TGCGCCAGCAGCCCACAGACTAGTACCAATGAGCAGTTCTTC. Translated: CASSPQTSTNEQFF.

This clone turned up a few times. V usage is TRBV2 and J usage is TRBJ2-1; TRBD1 matches 10 bases. CDR1 SNHLY and CDR2 FYNNEI come from the germline V gene. CDR3 length: 16 residues. V dropped 2 bases and J dropped 3; count of bases not matched to a gene: 4. The CDR3 region has the DNA TGTGCCAGCAGTGAAAGGTGGGACAGGGGCTACAATGAGCAGTTCTTC. Encoded protein: CASSERWDRGYNEQFF.

This clone was counted a few times. The chain employs TRBV4-3 and TRBJ2-3; D is perhaps TRBD2 (5 bases). CDR3 length equals 18 residues. V lost 0 bases to trimming and J lost 2 bases, with 18 bases between them. Germline V gene sequence: CDR1 LGHNA, CDR2 YSLEER. In DNA, the CDR3 is TGCGCCAGCAGCCAAGATCGGTCGGGGAGCGGTTACACAGATACGCAGTATTTT. Encoded protein: CASSQDRSGSGYTDTQYF.

This clone was seen only once. J is TRBJ2-3 and V is TRBV4-3; 12 bases are a match to TRBD2. The CDR3 consists of 15 residues. Germline CDR1 is LGHNA and CDR2 is YSLEER. Losses at the gene ends were 8 bases for V and 1 base for J; bases not matched to a gene: 4. The CDR3 region is CASSRLAGGTDTQYF. In DNA, the CDR3 is TGCGCCAGCTCACGACTAGCGGGGGGCACAGATACGCAGTATTTT.

This chain links TRBV7-2 with TRBJ2-7; D unresolved. There are 14 residues in the CDR3. Germline V lookup: CDR1 SGHTA, CDR2 FQGNSA. V lost 4 bases, J lost 2 bases, and 12 bases lay in between. CDR3 nucleotide sequence: TGTGCCAGCAGCTCCGGTGCAGGTCCCTACGAGCAGTACTTC. This gives the protein CASSSGAGPYEQYF.

The chain employs TRBV5-6 and TRBJ2-2; tentative D call: TRBD1 (6 bases). Germline values: CDR1 SGHDT, CDR2 YYEEEE. The CDR3 is 15 amino acids. V was pared by 2 bases and J by 5 bases, with 13 bases between. The CDR3 reads CASSFLGGGTGELFF. The CDR3 DNA follows: TGTGCCAGCAGCTTTTTAGGGGGTGGTACCGGGGAGCTGTTTTTT.

V is TRBV5-6 and J is TRBJ1-1; D is ambiguous. The CDR3 covers 14 residues. Between the trimmed V and J ends, which lost 4 bases and 0 bases, there was a span of 10 bases. CDR1 and CDR2 (germline): SGHDT, YYEEEE. CDR3 sequence: CASSGPPMNTEAFF. DNA for the CDR3: TGTGCCAGCAGCGGGCCTCCAATGAACACTGAAGCTTTCTTT.

This clone was detected only a few times. The chain joins TRBV10-3 to TRBJ2-7; D is ambiguous. This CDR3 spans 11 amino acids. Trimming shortened V by 4 bases and J by 4 bases, and 5 bases separated the two germline ends. Germline assignment: CDR1 ENHRY and CDR2 SYGVKD. The CDR3 reads CAISVGYEQYF. CDR3 DNA: TGTGCCATCAGTGTCGGGTACGAGCAGTACTTC.

This chain's CDR3 is CASSLRAAYEQYF. The DNA of the CDR3 is TGTGCCAGCAGTTTACGAGCGGCCTACGAGCAGTACTTC. This chain connects TRBV12-3 or TRBV12-4 to TRBJ2-7; perhaps TRBD2 as D (5 bases). The V end was cut by 2 bases, the J end by 2 bases, with 7 bases between. This CDR3 region has 13 residues.

J is TRBJ1-2 and V is TRBV5-4; weak D call: TRBD1 (6 bases). The CDR3 contains 16 residues. Germline CDR1 SGHNT, CDR2 YYREEE (reference sequence). Trimming cost V 5 bases and J 2 bases, with 19 bases left between them. The CDR3 spells CASSPDPGQLNYGYTF. Here the CDR3 DNA reads TGTGCCAGCAGTCCTGATCCCGGACAGCTGAACTATGGCTACACCTTC.